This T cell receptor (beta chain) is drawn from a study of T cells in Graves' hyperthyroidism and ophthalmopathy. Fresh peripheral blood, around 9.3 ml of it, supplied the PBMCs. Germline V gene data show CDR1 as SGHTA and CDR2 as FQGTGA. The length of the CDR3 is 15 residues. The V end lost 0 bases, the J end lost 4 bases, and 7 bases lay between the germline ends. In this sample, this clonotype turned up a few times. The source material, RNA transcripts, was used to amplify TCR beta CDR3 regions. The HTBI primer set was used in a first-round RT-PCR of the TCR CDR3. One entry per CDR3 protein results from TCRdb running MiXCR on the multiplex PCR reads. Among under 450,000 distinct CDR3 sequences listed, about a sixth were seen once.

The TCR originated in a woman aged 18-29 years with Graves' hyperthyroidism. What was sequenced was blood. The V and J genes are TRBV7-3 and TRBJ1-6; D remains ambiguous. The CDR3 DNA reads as TGTGCCAGCAGCTTAACATCGAGTTATAATTCACCCCTCCACTTT. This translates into CASSLTSSYNSPLHF.